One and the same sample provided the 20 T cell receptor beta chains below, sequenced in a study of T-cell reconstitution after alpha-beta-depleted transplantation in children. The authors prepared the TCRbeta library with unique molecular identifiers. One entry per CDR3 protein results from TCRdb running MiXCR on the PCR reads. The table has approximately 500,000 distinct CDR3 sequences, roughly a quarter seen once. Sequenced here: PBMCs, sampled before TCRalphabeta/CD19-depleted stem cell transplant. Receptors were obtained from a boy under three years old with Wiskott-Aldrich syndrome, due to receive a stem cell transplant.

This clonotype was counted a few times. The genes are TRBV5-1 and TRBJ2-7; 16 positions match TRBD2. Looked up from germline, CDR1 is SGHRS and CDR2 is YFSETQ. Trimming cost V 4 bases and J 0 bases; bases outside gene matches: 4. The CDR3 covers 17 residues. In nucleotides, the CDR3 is TGCGCCAGCAGCCCGGGACTAGCGGGAGGGTACTCCTACGAGCAGTACTTC. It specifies CASSPGLAGGYSYEQYF.

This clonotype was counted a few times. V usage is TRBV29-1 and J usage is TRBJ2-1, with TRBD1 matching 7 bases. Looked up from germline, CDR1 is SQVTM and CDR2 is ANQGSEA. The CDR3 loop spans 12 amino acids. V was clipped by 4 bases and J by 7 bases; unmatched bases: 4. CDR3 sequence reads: CSVVGRGNEQFF. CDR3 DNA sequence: TGCAGCGTTGTGGGCAGGGGGAATGAGCAGTTCTTC.

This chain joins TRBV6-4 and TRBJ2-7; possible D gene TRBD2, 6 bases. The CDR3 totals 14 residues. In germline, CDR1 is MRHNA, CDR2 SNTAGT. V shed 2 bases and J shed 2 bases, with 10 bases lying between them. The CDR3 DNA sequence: TGTGCCAGCAGTGACGAAGCGGGTCCCTACGAGCAGTACTTC. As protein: CASSDEAGPYEQYF.

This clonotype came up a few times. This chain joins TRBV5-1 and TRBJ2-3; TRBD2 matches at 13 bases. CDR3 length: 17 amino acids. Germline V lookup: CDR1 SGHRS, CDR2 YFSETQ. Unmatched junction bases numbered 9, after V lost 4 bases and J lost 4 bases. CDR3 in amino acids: CASSLGLAGPGADTQYF. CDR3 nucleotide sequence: TGCGCCAGCAGCCTGGGACTAGCGGGGCCCGGGGCAGATACGCAGTATTTT.

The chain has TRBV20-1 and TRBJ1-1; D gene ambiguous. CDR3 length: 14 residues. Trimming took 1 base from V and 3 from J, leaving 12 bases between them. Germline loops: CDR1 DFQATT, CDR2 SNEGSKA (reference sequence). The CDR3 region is CSARAPGQYTEAFF. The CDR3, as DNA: TGCAGTGCTAGAGCCCCGGGCCAATACACTGAAGCTTTCTTT.

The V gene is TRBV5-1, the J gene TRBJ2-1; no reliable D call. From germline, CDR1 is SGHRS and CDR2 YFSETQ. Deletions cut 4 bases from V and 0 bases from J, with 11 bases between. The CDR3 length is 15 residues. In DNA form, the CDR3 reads TGCGCCAGCAGCCTTCCACAGAGCTCCTACAATGAGCAGTTCTTC. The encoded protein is CASSLPQSSYNEQFF.

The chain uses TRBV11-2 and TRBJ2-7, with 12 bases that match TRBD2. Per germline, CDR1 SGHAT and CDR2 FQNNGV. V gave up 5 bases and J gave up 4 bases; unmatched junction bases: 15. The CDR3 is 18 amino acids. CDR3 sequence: CASSTRLAGVLVSYEQYF. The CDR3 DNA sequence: TGTGCCAGCAGCACCCGACTAGCGGGAGTCTTAGTTTCGTACGAGCAGTACTTC.

The CDR3 DNA follows: TGTGCCAGCAGGCCGGGACTACACTATGGCTACACCTTC. Protein: CASRPGLHYGYTF. The chain is built from TRBV27 and TRBJ1-2; weak D call: TRBD1 (5 bases). Between the trimmed V and J ends, which lost 6 bases and 3 bases, there was a span of 11 bases. CDR1 and CDR2 (germline): MNHEY, SMNVEV (reference sequence). The CDR3 is 13 residues long.

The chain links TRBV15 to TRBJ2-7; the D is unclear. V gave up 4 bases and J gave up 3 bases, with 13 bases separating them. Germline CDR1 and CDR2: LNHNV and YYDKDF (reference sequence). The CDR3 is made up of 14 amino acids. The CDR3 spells CATSMDEKRYEQYF. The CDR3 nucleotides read TGTGCCACCAGCATGGACGAAAAGCGCTACGAGCAGTACTTC.

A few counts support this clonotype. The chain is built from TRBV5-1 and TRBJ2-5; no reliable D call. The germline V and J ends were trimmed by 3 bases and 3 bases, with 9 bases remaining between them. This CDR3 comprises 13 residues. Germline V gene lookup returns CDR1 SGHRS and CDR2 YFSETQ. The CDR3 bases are TGCGCCAGCAGCTGGTCGCCCGAAGAGACCCAGTACTTC. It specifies CASSWSPEETQYF.

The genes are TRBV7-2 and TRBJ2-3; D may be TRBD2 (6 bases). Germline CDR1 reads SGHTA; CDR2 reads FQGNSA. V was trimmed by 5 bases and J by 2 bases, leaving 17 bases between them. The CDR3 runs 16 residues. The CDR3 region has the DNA TGTGCCAGCAGCCTCTTTGGGGGAGGTACCACAGATACGCAGTATTTT. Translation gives CASSLFGGGTTDTQYF.

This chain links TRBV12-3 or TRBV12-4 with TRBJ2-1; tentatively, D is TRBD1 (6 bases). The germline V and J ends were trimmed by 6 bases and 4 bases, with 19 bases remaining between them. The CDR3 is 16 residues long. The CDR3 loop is CASSFSLDRQYNEQFF. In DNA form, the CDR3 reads TGTGCCAGCAGCTTTTCCCTAGACAGGCAGTACAATGAGCAGTTCTTC.

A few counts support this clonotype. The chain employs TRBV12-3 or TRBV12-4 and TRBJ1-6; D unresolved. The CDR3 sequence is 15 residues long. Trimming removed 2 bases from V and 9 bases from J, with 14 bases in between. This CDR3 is CASSLILGAVSPLHF. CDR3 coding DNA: TGTGCCAGCAGTTTAATCTTGGGAGCGGTTTCACCCCTCCACTTT.

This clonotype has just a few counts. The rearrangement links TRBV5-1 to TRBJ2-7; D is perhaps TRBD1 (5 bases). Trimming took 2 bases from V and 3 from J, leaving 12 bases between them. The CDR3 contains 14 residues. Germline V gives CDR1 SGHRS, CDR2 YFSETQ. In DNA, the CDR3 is TGCGCCAGCAGCTTCATAGGGGCACACTACGAGCAGTACTTC. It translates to CASSFIGAHYEQYF.

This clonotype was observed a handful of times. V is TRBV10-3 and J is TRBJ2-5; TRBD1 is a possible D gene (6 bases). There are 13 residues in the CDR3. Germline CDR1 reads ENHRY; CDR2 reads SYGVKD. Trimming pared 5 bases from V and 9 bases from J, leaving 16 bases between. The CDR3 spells CAISPRTVQAQYF. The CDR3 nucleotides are TGTGCCATCAGTCCAAGGACAGTTCAGGCCCAGTACTTC.

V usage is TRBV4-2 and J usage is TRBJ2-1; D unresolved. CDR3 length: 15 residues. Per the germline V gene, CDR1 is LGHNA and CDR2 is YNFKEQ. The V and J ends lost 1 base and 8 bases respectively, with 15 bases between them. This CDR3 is CASSQAWAVTDEQFF. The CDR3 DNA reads TGTGCCAGCAGCCAAGCTTGGGCTGTTACCGATGAGCAGTTCTTC.

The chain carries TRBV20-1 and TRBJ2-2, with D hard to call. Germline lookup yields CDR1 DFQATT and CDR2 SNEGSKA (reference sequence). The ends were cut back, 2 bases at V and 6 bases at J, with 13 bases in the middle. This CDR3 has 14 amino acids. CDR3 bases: TGCAGTGCTAGATCCCCTAGGCAGGCCGGGGAGCTGTTTTTT. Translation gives CSARSPRQAGELFF.

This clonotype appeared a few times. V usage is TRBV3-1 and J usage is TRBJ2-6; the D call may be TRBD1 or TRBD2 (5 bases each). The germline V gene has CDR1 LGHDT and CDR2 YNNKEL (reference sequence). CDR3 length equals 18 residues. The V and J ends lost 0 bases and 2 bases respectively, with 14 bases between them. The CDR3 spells CASSQDLAGSTGANVLTF. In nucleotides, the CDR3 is TGTGCCAGCAGCCAAGATTTGGCAGGGAGCACTGGGGCCAACGTCCTGACTTTC. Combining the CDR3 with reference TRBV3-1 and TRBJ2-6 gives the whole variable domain DTAVSQTPKYLVTQMGNDKSIKCEQNLGHDTMYWYKQDSKKFLKIMFSYNNKELIINETVPNRFSPKSPDKAHLNLHINSLELGDSAVYFCASSQDLAGSTGANVLTFGAGSRLTVL.

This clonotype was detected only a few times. CDR3 protein: CASSLLTGTYGYTF. The CDR3 nucleotides are TGTGCCAGCAGCTTACTGACAGGGACCTATGGCTACACCTTC. The chain recombines TRBV7-2 with TRBJ1-2; 7 positions match TRBD1. The CDR3 covers 14 residues. The V gene's germline CDR1 is SGHTA and CDR2 FQGNSA. V dropped 2 bases and J dropped 4; count of bases not matched to a gene: 4.

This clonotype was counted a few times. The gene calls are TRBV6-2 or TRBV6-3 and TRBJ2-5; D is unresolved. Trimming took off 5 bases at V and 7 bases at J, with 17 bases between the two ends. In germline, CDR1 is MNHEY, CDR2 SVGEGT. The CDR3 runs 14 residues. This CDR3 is CASSGVNLARTQYF. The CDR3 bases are TGTGCCAGCAGTGGGGTCAATCTCGCTAGGACCCAGTACTTC.